The sequence of this T cell receptor beta chain was determined in a study of molecular identifiers for immune sequencing clone quantification. The CD8+CD4-CCR7+CD45RA+ phenotype defined the sorted naive CD8 T cells. Germline values: CDR1 MNHEY, CDR2 SMNVEV (reference sequence). CDR3 size: 15 residues. Trimming stripped 5 bases from V and 0 bases from J, with 11 bases between. The sample holds many counts of this clonotype. Bulk TCR libraries used previously described methods and listed TCR primers. TCRdb itself ran the PCR reads through MiXCR, one entry per CDR3 protein. Of 400,000 to 600,000 distinct CDR3 sequences listed, approximately 25% are singletons.

The specimen was naive CD8+ T cells from blood, with Jurkat cell RNA spiked in. Stated subset: FACS-sorted CD8+CD4-CCR7+CD45RA+ naive T cells. The rearrangement uses TRBV27 and TRBJ1-5, with D maybe TRBD1 (5 bases). The sequence was collected from a human donor in good health. Some libraries in this study had Jurkat cell RNA spiked in. CDR3 nucleotides: TGTGCCAGCAGTCAAGGGACCAATAGCAATCAGCCCCAGCATTTT. Translation: CASSQGTNSNQPQHF.